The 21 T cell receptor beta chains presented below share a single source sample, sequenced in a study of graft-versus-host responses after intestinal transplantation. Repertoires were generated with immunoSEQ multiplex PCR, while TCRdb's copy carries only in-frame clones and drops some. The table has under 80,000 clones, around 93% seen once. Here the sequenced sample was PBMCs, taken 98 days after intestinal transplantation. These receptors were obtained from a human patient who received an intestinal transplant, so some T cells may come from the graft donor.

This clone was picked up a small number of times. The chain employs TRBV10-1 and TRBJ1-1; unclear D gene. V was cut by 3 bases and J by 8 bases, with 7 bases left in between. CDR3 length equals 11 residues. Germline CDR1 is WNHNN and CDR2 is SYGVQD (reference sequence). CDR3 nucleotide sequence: TGCGCCAGCAGTGATGGAGGGGAAGCTTTCTTT. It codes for CASSDGGEAFF.

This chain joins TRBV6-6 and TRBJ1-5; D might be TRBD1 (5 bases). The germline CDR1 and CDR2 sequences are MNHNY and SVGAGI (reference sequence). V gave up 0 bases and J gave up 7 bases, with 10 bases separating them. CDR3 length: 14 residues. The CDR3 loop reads CASSYSWGVQPQHF. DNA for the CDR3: TGTGCCAGCAGTTACTCGTGGGGGGTCCAGCCCCAGCATTTT.

CDR3 nucleotides: TGTGCCAGCAGCTCTCAACAGGGCTTCGAGCAGTTCTTC. Amino acid sequence: CASSSQQGFEQFF. The chain is built from TRBV11-2 and TRBJ2-1; the D gene is possibly TRBD1 (6 bases). The CDR3 runs to 13 residues. Germline CDR1 and CDR2: SGHAT and FQNNGV. Trimming removed 4 bases from V and 10 bases from J, with 14 bases in between.

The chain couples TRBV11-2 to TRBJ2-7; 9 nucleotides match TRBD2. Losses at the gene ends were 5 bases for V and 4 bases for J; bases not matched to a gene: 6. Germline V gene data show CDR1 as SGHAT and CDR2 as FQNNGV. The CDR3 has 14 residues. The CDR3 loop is CASSQAGGWYEQYF. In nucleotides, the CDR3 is TGTGCCAGCAGCCAGGCGGGAGGGTGGTACGAGCAGTACTTC.

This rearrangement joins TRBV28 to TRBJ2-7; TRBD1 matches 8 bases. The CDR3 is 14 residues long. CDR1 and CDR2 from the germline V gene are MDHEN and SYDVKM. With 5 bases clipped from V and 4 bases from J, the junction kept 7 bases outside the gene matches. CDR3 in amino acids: CASSPGQGRYEQYF. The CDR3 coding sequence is TGTGCCAGCAGTCCCGGACAGGGTAGGTACGAGCAGTACTTC.

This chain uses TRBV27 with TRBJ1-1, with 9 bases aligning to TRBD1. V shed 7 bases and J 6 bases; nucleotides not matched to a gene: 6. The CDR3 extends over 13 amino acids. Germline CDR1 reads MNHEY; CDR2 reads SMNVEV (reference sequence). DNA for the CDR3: TGTGCCAGCACGGACAGGGGCTCGCCTGAAGCTTTCTTT. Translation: CASTDRGSPEAFF.

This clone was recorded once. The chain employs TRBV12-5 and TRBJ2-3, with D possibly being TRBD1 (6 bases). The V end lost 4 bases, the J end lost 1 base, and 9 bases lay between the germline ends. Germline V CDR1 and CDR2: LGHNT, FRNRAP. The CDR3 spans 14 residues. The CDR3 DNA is TGTGCTAGTGGTTGGAGACAGGGCACAGATACGCAGTATTTT. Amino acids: CASGWRQGTDTQYF.

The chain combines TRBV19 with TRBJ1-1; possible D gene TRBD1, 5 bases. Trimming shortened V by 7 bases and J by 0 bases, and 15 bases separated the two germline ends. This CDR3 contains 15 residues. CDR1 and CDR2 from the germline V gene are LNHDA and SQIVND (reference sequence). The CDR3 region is CASTDPGLMNTEAFF. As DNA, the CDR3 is TGTGCCAGTACTGACCCAGGGCTAATGAACACTGAAGCTTTCTTT.

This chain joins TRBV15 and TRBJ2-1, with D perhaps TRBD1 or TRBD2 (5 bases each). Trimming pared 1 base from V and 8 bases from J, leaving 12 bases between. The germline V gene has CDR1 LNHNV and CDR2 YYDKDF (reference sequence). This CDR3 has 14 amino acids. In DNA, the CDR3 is TGTGCCACCAGCAGAGTATTACTAGGGGATGAGCAGTTCTTC. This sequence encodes CATSRVLLGDEQFF.

The CDR3 sequence is CASSIPPGTGVNQPQHF. In nucleotides, the CDR3 is TGTGCCAGTAGTATCCCCCCCGGGACAGGGGTCAATCAGCCCCAGCATTTT. J is TRBJ1-5 and V is TRBV19; 10 positions match TRBD1. V lost 3 bases, J lost 3 bases, and 8 bases stayed unmatched. There are 17 residues in the CDR3. In germline, CDR1 is LNHDA, CDR2 SQIVND (reference sequence). The full variable domain, completed using reference TRBV19 and TRBJ1-5, is DGGITQSPKYLFRKEGQNVTLSCEQNLNHDAMYWYRQDPGQGLRLIYYSQIVNDFQKGDIAEGYSVSREKKESFPLTVTSAQKNPTAFYLCASSIPPGTGVNQPQHFGDGTRLSIL.

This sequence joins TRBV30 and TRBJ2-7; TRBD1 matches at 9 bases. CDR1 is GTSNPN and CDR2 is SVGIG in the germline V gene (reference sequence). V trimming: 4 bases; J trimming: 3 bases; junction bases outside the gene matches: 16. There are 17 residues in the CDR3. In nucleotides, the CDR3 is TGTGCCTGGACCCGCCCGCTCGGGGGACAGGGAAACTACGAGCAGTACTTC. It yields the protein CAWTRPLGGQGNYEQYF.

DNA of the CDR3: TGTGCCAGCAGTTTAGGGACAGGGATCCAAGAGACCCAGTACTTC. Its translation is CASSLGTGIQETQYF. The chain joins TRBV27 to TRBJ2-5; TRBD1 agrees at 9 bases. Germline V gene data show CDR1 as MNHEY and CDR2 as SMNVEV (reference sequence). The CDR3 loop spans 15 amino acids. The ends lost 2 bases at V and 1 base at J; junction bases unmatched: 2.

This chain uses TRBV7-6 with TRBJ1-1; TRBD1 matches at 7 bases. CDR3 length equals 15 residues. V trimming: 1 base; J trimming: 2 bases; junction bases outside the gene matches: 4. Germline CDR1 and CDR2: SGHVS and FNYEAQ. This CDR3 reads CASSLGGTANTEAFF. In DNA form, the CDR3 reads TGTGCCAGCAGCTTAGGGGGGACAGCCAACACTGAAGCTTTCTTT.

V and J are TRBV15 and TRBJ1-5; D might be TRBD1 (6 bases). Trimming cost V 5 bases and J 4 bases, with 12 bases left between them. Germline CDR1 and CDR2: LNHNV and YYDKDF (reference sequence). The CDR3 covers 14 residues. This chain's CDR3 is CATSGRQANQPQHF. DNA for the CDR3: TGTGCCACCAGCGGGAGACAGGCGAATCAGCCCCAGCATTTT.

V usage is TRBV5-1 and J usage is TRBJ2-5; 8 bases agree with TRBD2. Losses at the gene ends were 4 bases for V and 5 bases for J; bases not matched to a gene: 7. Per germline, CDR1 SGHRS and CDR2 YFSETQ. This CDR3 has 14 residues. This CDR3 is CASSPGTSRETQYF. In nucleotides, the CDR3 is TGCGCCAGCAGCCCCGGGACTAGTCGCGAGACCCAGTACTTC. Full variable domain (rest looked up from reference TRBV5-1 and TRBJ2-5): KAGVTQTPRYLIKTRGQQVTLSCSPISGHRSVSWYQQTPGQGLQFLFEYFSETQRNKGNFPGRFSGRQFSNSRSEMNVSTLELGDSALYLCASSPGTSRETQYFGPGTRLLVL.

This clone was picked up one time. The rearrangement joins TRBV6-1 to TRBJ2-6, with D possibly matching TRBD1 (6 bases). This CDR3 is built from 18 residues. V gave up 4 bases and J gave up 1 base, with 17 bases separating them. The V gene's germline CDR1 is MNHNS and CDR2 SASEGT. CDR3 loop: CASSVGAITGSGANVLTF. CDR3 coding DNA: TGTGCCAGCAGTGTCGGGGCCATCACAGGGTCTGGGGCCAACGTCCTGACTTTC.

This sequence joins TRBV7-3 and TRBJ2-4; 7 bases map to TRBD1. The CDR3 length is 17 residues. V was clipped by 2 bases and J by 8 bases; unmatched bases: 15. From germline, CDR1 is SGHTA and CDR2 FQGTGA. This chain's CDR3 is CASSLGLNHPGGDIQYF. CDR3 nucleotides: TGTGCCAGCAGCTTAGGGCTAAACCACCCAGGGGGAGACATTCAGTACTTC.

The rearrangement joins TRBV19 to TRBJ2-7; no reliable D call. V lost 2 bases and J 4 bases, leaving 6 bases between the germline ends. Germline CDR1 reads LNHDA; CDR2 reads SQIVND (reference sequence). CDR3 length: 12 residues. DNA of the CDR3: TGTGCCAGTAGTATAAGTGGATACGAGCAGTACTTC. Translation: CASSISGYEQYF.

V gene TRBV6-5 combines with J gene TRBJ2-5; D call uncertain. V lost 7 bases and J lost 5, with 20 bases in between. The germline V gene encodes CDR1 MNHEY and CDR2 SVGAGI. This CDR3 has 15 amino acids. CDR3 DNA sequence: TGTGCCAGCAACCACCCTCTAGGAAGGCTTGAGACCCAGTACTTC. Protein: CASNHPLGRLETQYF.

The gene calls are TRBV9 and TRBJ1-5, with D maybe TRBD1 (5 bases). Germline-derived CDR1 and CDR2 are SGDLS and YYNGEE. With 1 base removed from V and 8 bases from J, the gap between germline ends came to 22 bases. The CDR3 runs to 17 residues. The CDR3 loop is CASSVSAGALRVEPQHF. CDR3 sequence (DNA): TGTGCCAGCAGCGTAAGTGCCGGGGCCCTTAGAGTGGAGCCCCAGCATTTT.

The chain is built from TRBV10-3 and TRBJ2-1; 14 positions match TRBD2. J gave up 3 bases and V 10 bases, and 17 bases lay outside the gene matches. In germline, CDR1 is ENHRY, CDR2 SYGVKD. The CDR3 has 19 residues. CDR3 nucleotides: TGTGCCACCTGCCCAGGGGGACTAGCGGGAGTTGCGGTCTACAATGAGCAGTTCTTC. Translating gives CATCPGGLAGVAVYNEQFF.